The 13 T cell receptor beta chains below come from one sample, sequenced in a study of cytomegalovirus exposure and HLA in healthy donors. Assay used: immunoSEQ multiplex PCR; TCRdb lists only in-frame clones, some missing. The sample includes under 200,000 clones, around 88% of them seen just once. Material: PBMCs. The receptor source for this set is a woman aged 18-35 years in good health and CMV-seronegative.

CDR3 in amino acids: CASSLGTTFTYEQYF. CDR3 coding DNA: TGTGCCAGCAGTCTCGGGACAACCTTCACCTACGAGCAGTACTTC. The chain recombines TRBV6-1 with TRBJ2-7; the D gene is possibly TRBD1 (6 bases). Germline CDR1 MNHNS, CDR2 SASEGT. Trimming cost V 5 bases and J 2 bases, with 16 bases left between them. This CDR3 region has 15 residues.

The chain links TRBV25-1 to TRBJ2-7; D possibly corresponds to TRBD2 (6 bases). Trimming stripped 1 base from V and 9 bases from J, with 16 bases between. This CDR3 comprises 14 residues. The germline V gene has CDR1 MGHDK and CDR2 SYGVNS. The chain's CDR3 is CASSELTGPAGQYF. Written as DNA, the CDR3 is TGTGCCAGCAGTGAATTAACTGGGCCAGCGGGGCAGTACTTC.

The rearrangement joins TRBV19 to TRBJ2-2; 14 bases fit TRBD2. Germline V gene sequence: CDR1 LNHDA, CDR2 SQIVND (reference sequence). The length of the CDR3 is 18 residues. After removal of 2 bases from V and 7 bases from J, the junction contained 9 bases not matched to a gene. CDR3 DNA: TGTGCCAGTAGTATAAGGGGGACTAGCGGGAGTTCGGGCGGGGAGCTGTTTTTT. Encoded protein: CASSIRGTSGSSGGELFF.

V is TRBV6-1 and J is TRBJ2-5; 7 bases agree with TRBD2. Germline V gene lookup returns CDR1 MNHNS and CDR2 SASEGT. V was clipped by 2 bases and J by 1 base; unmatched bases: 4. This CDR3 has 15 residues. The DNA for the CDR3 is TGTGCCAGCAGTGAATGGCGGGGGTTCCAAGAGACCCAGTACTTC. Translated: CASSEWRGFQETQYF.

V and J are TRBV11-3 and TRBJ2-7; 15 positions match TRBD2. Germline CDR1 is SGHNT and CDR2 is YENEEA. CDR3 length equals 15 residues. V gave up 3 bases and J gave up 5 bases; unmatched junction bases: 2. The CDR3 DNA follows: TGTGCCAGCAGCTTGGGACTAGCGGGGGGCGACGAGCAGTACTTC. This encodes CASSLGLAGGDEQYF.

This chain links TRBV19 with TRBJ2-7, with 9 bases matching TRBD1. The CDR3 is 15 residues long. With V trimmed by 6 bases and J by 4 bases, 10 bases remained unmatched. Germline assignment: CDR1 LNHDA and CDR2 SQIVND (reference sequence). CDR3 in amino acids: CASRGVPGQGYEQYF. CDR3 nucleotides: TGTGCCAGTAGGGGGGTTCCGGGACAGGGATACGAGCAGTACTTC.

The V gene is TRBV18, the J gene TRBJ2-2; 7 bases are shared with TRBD1. The CDR3 has 16 amino acids. The V gene's germline CDR1 is KGHSH and CDR2 LQKENI. Unmatched junction bases numbered 10, after V lost 5 bases and J lost 4 bases. CDR3 region: CASSSSGTAFTGELFF. CDR3 nucleotide sequence: TGTGCCAGCTCATCATCCGGGACAGCCTTCACCGGGGAGCTGTTTTTT. Filled out from reference TRBV18 and TRBJ2-2, the complete variable domain reads NAGVMQNPRHLVRRRGQEARLRCSPMKGHSHVYWYRQLPEEGLKFMVYLQKENIIDESGMPKERFSAEFPKEGPSILRIQQVVRGDSAAYFCASSSSGTAFTGELFFGEGSRLTVL.

This sequence joins TRBV6-5 and TRBJ2-5, with 9 bases lining up with TRBD2. Germline V gene data show CDR1 as MNHEY and CDR2 as SVGAGI. Losses at the gene ends were 4 bases for V and 2 bases for J; bases not matched to a gene: 5. The CDR3 sequence is 15 residues long. The CDR3 bases are TGTGCCAGCAGTTCCCCCAGCGGGGGGCAAGAGACCCAGTACTTC. Amino acid sequence: CASSSPSGGQETQYF.

This chain uses TRBV9 with TRBJ2-1; 11 bases line up with TRBD2. V shed 3 bases and J 2 bases; nucleotides not matched to a gene: 4. Germline V CDR1 and CDR2: SGDLS, YYNGEE. The length of the CDR3 is 16 residues. The CDR3 sequence is CASSETGLAAYNEQFF. DNA for the CDR3: TGTGCCAGCAGCGAAACGGGACTAGCGGCCTACAATGAGCAGTTCTTC.

The chain couples TRBV6-1 to TRBJ2-7; 7 nucleotides match TRBD2. The germline gives CDR1 MNHNS, CDR2 SASEGT. This CDR3 contains 14 residues. The junction had 8 bases not matched to a gene; V was cut back by 7 bases and J by 2 bases. CDR3 nucleotide sequence: TGTGCCAGCATAGACAGCGGGGCTCCCTACGAGCAGTACTTC. It translates to CASIDSGAPYEQYF.

The chain joins TRBV4-3 to TRBJ1-5; D perhaps matches TRBD1 (5 bases). The V and J ends lost 2 bases and 3 bases respectively, with 14 bases between them. The CDR3 contains 16 residues. CDR1 and CDR2 (germline): LGHNA, YSLEER. This chain's CDR3 is CASSQTWGDSNQPQHF. The CDR3 DNA reads as TGCGCCAGCAGCCAAACGTGGGGCGATTCCAATCAGCCCCAGCATTTT.

This chain joins TRBV7-2 and TRBJ2-5; 14 nucleotides match TRBD2. The V gene's germline CDR1 is SGHTA and CDR2 FQGNSA. The CDR3 is 16 amino acids. Trimming at V came to 4 bases and at J to 1 base, leaving 2 bases not matched to a gene. CDR3 nucleotide sequence: TGTGCCAGCAGCTGGACTAGCGGGAGGCCCCAAGAGACCCAGTACTTC. Protein sequence: CASSWTSGRPQETQYF.

This clone appeared once. The chain links TRBV5-1 to TRBJ2-3; 9 bases fit TRBD2. Germline trimming cut 4 bases from V and 4 bases from J; bases unmatched to any gene: 10. The CDR3 is 16 residues long. Per the germline V gene, CDR1 is SGHRS and CDR2 is YFSETQ. The CDR3 DNA is TGCGCCAGCAGCCCTGTAGCGGGAGTCGACGCAGATACGCAGTATTTT. Amino acids: CASSPVAGVDADTQYF.